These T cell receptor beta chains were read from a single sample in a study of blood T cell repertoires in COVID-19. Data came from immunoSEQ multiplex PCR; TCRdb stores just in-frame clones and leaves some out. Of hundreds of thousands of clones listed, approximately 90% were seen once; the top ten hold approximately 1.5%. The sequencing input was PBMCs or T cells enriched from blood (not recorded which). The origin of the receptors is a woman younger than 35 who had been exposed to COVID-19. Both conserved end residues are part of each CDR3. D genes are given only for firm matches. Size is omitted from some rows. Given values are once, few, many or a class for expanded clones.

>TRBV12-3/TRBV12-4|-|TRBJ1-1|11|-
CASSRGEEAFF
TGTGCCAGCAGCCGGGGGGAGGAAGCTTTCTTT
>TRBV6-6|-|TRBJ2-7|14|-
CASGSRSGSYEQYF
TGTGCCAGCGGATCCAGGAGCGGCTCCTACGAGCAGTACTTC
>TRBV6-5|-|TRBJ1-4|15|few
CASNLFGSTNEKLFF
TGTGCCAGCAACCTATTCGGGTCAACTAATGAAAAACTGTTTTTT
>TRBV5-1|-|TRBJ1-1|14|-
CASSSTGGNTEAFF
TGCGCCAGCAGCTCCACTGGCGGGAACACTGAAGCTTTCTTT
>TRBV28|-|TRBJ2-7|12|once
CASSLSARRIDF
TGTGCCAGCAGTTTATCAGCCCGGCGGATCGACTTC
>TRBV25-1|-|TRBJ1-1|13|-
CASRDRLNTEAFF
TGTGCCAGCCGAGACAGGTTGAACACTGAAGCTTTCTTT
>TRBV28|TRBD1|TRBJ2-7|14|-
CASSPHRGPYEQYF
TGTGCCAGCAGTCCACACAGGGGTCCCTACGAGCAGTACTTC
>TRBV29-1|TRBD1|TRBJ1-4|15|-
CSANPSTGGNEKLFF
TGCAGCGCCAACCCGTCGACAGGGGGTAATGAAAAACTGTTTTTT
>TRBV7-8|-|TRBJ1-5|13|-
CASSPQGNQPQHF
TGTGCCAGCAGCCCACAGGGCAATCAGCCCCAGCATTTT
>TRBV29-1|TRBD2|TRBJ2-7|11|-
CSAGGIYEQYF
TGCAGCGCCGGGGGGATTTACGAGCAGTACTTC
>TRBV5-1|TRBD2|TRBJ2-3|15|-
CASSIGLAGGDTQYF
TGCGCCAGCAGCATCGGACTAGCGGGAGGAGATACGCAGTATTTT
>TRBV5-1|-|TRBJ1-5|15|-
CASSLTTGPSQPQHF
TGCGCCAGCAGCTTGACCACAGGGCCTAGTCAGCCCCAGCATTTT
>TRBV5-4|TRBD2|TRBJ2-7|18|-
CASSWGQPGLAGYYEQYF
TGTGCCAGCAGCTGGGGACAACCGGGACTAGCGGGTTACTACGAGCAGTACTTC
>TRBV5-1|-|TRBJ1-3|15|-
CASRRDGQYGNTIYF
TGCGCCAGCAGACGAGACGGACAGTATGGAAACACCATATATTTT
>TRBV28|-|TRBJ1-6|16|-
CASSSKRSSYNSPLHF
TGTGCCAGCAGTTCCAAGCGGAGCTCCTATAATTCACCCCTCCACTTT
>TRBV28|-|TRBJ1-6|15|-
CASSLKGVRNSPLHF
TGTGCCAGCAGTTTGAAGGGGGTAAGGAATTCACCCCTCCACTTT
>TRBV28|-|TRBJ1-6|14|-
CASNTGREYSPLHF
TGTGCCAGCAACACGGGCAGGGAATATTCACCCCTCCACTTT
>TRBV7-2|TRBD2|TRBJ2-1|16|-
CASSSDLAGGPHEQFF
TGTGCCAGCAGCTCAGATTTAGCGGGGGGCCCCCATGAGCAGTTCTTC
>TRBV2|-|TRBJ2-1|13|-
CASSDMRADEQFF
TGTGCCAGCAGTGATATGCGAGCGGATGAGCAGTTCTTC
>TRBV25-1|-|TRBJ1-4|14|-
CASSEQGLNEKLFF
TGTGCCAGCAGTGAACAGGGACTTAATGAAAAACTGTTTTTT
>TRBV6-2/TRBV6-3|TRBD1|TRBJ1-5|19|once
CASSYKTRDRGFLNQPQHF
TGTGCCAGCAGCTATAAGACCCGGGACAGGGGATTTCTCAATCAGCCCCAGCATTTT
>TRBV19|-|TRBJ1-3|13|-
CASSPGLGNTIYF
TGTGCCAGTAGTCCCGGACTTGGAAACACCATATATTTT
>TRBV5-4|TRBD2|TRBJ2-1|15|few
CASSPRGVAGNEQFF
TGTGCCAGCAGCCCCCGGGGGGTAGCCGGGAATGAGCAGTTCTTC
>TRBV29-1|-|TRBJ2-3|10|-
CSVDQDTQYF
TGCAGCGTTGACCAAGATACGCAGTATTTT
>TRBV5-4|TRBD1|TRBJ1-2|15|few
CASSFWTGGNYGYTF
TGTGCCAGCAGCTTCTGGACAGGCGGTAACTATGGCTACACCTTC
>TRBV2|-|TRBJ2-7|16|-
CASSEVEGAVDYEQYF
TGTGCCAGCAGTGAAGTGGAGGGGGCCGTTGACTACGAGCAGTACTTC
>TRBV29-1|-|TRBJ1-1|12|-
CSGRAGNTEAFF
TGCAGCGGCAGGGCCGGGAACACTGAAGCTTTCTTT
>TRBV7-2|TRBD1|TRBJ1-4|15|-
CASSRNQGANEKLFF
TGTGCCAGCAGCAGAAACCAGGGGGCTAATGAAAAACTGTTTTTT
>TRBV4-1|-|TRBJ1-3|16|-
CASSRTPGHSGNTIYF
TGCGCCAGCAGCCGGACACCGGGACACTCTGGAAACACCATATATTTT
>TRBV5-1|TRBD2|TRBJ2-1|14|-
CASSSSSGRNEQFF
TGCGCCAGCAGCAGCTCTAGCGGGAGAAATGAGCAGTTCTTC
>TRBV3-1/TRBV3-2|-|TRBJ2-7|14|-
CASSPSGGPYEQYF
TGTGCCAGCAGTCCAAGCGGAGGTCCCTACGAGCAGTACTTC
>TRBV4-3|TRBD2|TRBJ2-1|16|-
CASSQDSAGGYNEQFF
TGCGCCAGCAGCCAAGATTCCGCGGGGGGGTACAATGAGCAGTTCTTC
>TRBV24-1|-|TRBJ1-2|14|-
CATSDLNLHYGYTF
TGTGCCACCAGTGATTTGAACTTACACTATGGCTACACCTTC
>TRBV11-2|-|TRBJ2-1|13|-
CASSLATYNEQFF
TGTGCCAGCAGCTTAGCCACCTACAATGAGCAGTTCTTC
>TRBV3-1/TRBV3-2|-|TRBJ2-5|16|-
CASSQDRLAGQETQYF
TGTGCCAGCAGCCAAGATAGGCTAGCAGGCCAAGAGACCCAGTACTTC
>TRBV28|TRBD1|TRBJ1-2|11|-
CASSYRGGYTF
TGTGCCAGCAGTTACAGGGGTGGCTACACCTTC
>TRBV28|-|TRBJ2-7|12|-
CASIGGSYEQYF
TGTGCCAGCATCGGTGGCTCCTACGAGCAGTACTTC
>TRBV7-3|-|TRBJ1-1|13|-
CASSSQGSTEAFF
TGTGCCAGCAGCTCTCAGGGGAGCACTGAAGCTTTCTTT
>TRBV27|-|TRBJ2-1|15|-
CASSFGRGVKNEQFF
TGTGCCAGCAGTTTTGGCAGGGGAGTAAAGAATGAGCAGTTCTTC
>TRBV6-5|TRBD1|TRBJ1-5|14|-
CASRAGGPNQPQHF
TGTGCCAGCAGGGCAGGGGGACCAAATCAGCCCCAGCATTTT
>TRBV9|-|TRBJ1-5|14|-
CASSVGLDNQPQHF
TGTGCCAGCAGCGTAGGACTTGACAATCAGCCCCAGCATTTT
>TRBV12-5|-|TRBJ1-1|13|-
CASGLEGPTEAFF
TGTGCTAGTGGTTTGGAGGGGCCCACTGAAGCTTTCTTT
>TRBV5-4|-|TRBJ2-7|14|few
CASSLLSVPYEQYF
TGTGCCAGCAGCTTGCTCAGCGTGCCCTACGAGCAGTACTTC
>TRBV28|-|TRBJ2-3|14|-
CASSLQSFTDTQYF
TGTGCCAGCAGTTTGCAGTCCTTCACAGATACGCAGTATTTT
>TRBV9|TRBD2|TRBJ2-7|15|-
CASSAAGGSPNEQYF
TGTGCCAGCAGCGCAGCGGGGGGGAGTCCAAACGAGCAGTACTTC
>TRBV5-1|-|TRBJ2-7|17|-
CASTRAGFGGETYEQYF
TGCGCCAGCACCCGGGCTGGTTTCGGCGGGGAAACCTACGAGCAGTACTTC
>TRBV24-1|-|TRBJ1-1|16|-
CATSSRHSFPDTEAFF
TGTGCCACCAGTTCTCGACACTCTTTCCCAGACACTGAAGCTTTCTTT
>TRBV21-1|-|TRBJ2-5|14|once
CASSKGTSEETQYF
TGTGCCAGCAGCAAAGGGACTAGCGAAGAGACCCAGTACTTC
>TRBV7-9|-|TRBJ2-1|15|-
CASSYEPTGRNEQFF
TGTGCCAGCAGCTACGAACCGACAGGGAGGAATGAGCAGTTCTTC
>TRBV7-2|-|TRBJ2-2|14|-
CASTVGGGRGELFF
TGTGCCAGCACCGTGGGGGGTGGACGAGGGGAGCTGTTTTTT
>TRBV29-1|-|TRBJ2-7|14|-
CSVETDRYSYEQYF
TGCAGCGTCGAGACAGACAGATACTCCTACGAGCAGTACTTC
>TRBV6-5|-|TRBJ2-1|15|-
CASSSDTYLYNEQFF
TGTGCCAGCAGTTCCGACACCTACCTCTACAATGAGCAGTTCTTC
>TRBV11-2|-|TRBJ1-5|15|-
CASSLGQGFGQPQHF
TGTGCCAGCAGCTTAGGGCAGGGCTTTGGGCAGCCCCAGCATTTT
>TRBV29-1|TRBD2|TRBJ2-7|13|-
CSARSSGRNEQYF
TGCAGCGCCCGGTCGAGCGGGAGAAACGAGCAGTACTTC